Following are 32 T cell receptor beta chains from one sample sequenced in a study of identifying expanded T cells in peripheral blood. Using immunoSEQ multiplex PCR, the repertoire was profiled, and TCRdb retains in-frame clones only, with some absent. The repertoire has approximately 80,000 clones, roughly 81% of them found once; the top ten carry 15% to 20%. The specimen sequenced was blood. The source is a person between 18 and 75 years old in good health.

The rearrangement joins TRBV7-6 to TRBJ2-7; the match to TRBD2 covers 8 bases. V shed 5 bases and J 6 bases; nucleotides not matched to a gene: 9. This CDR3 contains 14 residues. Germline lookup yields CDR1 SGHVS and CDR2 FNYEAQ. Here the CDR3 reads CASSPGGGRSEQYF. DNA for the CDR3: TGTGCCAGCAGCCCGGGGGGCGGGAGGTCCGAGCAGTACTTC.

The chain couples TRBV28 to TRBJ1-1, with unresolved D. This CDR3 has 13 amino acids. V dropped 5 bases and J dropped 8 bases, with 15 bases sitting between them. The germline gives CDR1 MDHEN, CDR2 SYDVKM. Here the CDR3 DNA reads TGTGCCAGCAGTCCCTCCGGGAGGCTCGAAGCTTTCTTT. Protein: CASSPSGRLEAFF.

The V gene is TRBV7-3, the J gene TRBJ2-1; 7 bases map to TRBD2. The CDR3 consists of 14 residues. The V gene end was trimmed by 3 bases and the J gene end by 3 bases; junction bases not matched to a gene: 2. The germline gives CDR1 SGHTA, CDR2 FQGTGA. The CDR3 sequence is CASSLSGDYNEQFF. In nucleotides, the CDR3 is TGTGCCAGCAGCTTGAGCGGGGACTACAATGAGCAGTTCTTC.

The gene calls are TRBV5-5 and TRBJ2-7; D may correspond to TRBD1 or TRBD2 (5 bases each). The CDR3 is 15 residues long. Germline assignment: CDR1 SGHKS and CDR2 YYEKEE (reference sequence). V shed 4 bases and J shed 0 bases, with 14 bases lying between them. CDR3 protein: CASSRDGKSSYEQYF. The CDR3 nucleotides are TGTGCCAGCAGCCGGGACGGCAAAAGCTCCTACGAGCAGTACTTC.

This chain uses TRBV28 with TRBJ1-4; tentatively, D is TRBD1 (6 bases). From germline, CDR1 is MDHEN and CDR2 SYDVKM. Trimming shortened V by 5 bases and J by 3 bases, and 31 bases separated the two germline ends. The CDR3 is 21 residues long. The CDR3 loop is CASSLIPVRGLQLSPNEKLFF. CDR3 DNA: TGTGCCAGCAGTCTTATCCCAGTCAGGGGTTTACAACTATCGCCTAATGAAAAACTGTTTTTT.

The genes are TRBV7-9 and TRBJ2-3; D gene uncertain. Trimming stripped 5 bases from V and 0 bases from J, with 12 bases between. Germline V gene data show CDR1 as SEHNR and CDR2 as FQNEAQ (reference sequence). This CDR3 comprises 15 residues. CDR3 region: CASSQLPISTDTQYF. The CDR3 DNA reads TGTGCCAGCAGCCAACTTCCTATTAGCACAGATACGCAGTATTTT.

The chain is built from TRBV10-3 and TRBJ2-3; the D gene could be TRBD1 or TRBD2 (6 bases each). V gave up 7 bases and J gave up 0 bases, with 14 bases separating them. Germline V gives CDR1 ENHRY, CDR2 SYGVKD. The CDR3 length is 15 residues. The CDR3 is CAITGRGGSTDTQYF. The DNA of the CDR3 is TGTGCCATCACCGGACGAGGGGGGAGCACAGATACGCAGTATTTT.

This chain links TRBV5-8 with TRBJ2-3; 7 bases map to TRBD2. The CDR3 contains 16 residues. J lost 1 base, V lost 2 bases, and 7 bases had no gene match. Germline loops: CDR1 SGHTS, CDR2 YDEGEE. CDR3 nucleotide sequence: TGTGCCAGCAGCTTTTCCCTAGCGGAGCGCACAGATACGCAGTATTTT. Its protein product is CASSFSLAERTDTQYF.

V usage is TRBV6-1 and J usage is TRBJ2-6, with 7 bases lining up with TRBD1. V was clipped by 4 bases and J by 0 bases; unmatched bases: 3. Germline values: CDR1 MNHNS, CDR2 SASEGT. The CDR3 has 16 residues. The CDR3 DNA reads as TGTGCCAGCAGTGGAGGGGGCAGCTCTGGGGCCAACGTCCTGACTTTC. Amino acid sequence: CASSGGGSSGANVLTF.

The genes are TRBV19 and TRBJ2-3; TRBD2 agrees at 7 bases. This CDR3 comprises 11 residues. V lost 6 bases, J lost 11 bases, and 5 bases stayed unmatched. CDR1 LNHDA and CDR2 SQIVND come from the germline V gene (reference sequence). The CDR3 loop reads CASREGGMQYF. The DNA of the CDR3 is TGTGCCAGTAGGGAGGGAGGGATGCAGTATTTT.

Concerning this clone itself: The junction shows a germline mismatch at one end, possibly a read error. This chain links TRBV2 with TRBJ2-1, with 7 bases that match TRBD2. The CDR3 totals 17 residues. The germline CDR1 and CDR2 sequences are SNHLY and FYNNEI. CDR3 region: CASTESRSGTYYNEQFF. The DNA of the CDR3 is TGTGCCAGCACTGAAAGCCGAAGCGGGACCTATTACAATGAGCAGTTCTTC.

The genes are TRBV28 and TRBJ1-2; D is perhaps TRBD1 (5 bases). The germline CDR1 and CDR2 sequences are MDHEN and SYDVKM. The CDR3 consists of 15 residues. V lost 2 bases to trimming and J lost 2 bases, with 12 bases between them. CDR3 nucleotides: TGTGCCAGCAGTTTACCCGGGGGGATAAACTATGGCTACACCTTC. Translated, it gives CASSLPGGINYGYTF.

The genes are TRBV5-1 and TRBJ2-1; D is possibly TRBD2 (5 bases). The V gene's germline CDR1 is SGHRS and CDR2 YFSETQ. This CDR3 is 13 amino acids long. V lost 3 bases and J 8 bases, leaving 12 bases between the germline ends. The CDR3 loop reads CASSWRSRDEQFF. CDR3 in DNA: TGCGCCAGCAGCTGGAGGTCTAGGGATGAGCAGTTCTTC.

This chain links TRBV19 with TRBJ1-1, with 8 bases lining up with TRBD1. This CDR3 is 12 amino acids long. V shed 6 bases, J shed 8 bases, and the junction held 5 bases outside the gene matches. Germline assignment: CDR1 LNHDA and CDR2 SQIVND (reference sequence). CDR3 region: CASSSRDREAFF. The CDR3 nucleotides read TGTGCCAGTAGCAGCCGGGACAGGGAAGCTTTCTTT.

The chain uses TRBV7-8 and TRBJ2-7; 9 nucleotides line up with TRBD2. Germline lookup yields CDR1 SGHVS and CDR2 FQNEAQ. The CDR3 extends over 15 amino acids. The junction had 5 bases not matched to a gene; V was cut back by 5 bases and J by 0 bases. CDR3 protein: CASSAAGGSSYEQYF. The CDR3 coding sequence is TGTGCCAGCAGCGCAGCGGGAGGAAGCTCCTACGAGCAGTACTTC.

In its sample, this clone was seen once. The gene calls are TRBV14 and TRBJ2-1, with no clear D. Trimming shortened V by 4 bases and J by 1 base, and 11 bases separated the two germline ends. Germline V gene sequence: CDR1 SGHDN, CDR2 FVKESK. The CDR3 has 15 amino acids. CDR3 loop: CASSRGFGSYNEQFF. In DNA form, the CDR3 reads TGTGCCAGCAGCCGGGGTTTCGGGTCCTACAATGAGCAGTTCTTC.

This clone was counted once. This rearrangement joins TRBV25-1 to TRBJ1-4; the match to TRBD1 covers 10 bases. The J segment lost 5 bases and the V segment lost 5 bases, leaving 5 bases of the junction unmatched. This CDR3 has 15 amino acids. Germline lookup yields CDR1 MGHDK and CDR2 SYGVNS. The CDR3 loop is CASSPRTGGNEKLFF. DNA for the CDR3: TGTGCCAGCAGTCCCCGGACAGGGGGGAATGAAAAACTGTTTTTT.

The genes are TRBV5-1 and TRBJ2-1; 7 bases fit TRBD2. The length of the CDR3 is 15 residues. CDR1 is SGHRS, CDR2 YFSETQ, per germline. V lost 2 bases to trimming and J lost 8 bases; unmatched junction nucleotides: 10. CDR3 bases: TGCGCCAGCAGCTTAGCGGGAAACTTTCTCGATGAGCAGTTCTTC. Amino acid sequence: CASSLAGNFLDEQFF.

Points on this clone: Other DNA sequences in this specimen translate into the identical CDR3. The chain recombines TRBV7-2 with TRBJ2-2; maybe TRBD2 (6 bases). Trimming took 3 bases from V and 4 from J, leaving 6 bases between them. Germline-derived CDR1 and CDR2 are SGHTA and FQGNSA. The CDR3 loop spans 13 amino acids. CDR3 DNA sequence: TGTGCCAGCAGCTTGACTAGCACCGGGGAGCTGTTTTTT. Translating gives CASSLTSTGELFF.

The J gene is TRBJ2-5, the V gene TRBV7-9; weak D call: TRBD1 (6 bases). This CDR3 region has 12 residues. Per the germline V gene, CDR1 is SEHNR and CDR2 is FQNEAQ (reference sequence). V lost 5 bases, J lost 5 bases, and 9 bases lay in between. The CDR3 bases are TGTGCCAGCAGCGAAACAGGGGAGACCCAGTACTTC. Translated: CASSETGETQYF.

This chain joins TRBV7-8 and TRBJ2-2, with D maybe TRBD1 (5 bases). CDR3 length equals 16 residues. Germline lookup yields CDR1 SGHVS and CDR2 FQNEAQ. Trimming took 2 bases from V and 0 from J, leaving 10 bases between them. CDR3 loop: CASSLTGPANTGELFF. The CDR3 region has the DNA TGTGCCAGCAGCTTAACAGGACCCGCGAACACCGGGGAGCTGTTTTTT.

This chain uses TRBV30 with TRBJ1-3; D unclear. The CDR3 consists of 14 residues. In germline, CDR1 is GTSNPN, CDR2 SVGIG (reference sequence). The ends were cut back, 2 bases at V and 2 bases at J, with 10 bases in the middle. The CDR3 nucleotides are TGTGCCTGGAGTCTAGGGTTTGCTGGAAACACCATATATTTT. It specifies CAWSLGFAGNTIYF.

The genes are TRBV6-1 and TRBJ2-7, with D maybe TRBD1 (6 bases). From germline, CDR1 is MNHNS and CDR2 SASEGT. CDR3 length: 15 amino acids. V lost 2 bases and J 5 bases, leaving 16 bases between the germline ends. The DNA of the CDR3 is TGTGCCAGCAGTGAATATCCAGGGGTTGTGAACGAGCAGTACTTC. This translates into CASSEYPGVVNEQYF.

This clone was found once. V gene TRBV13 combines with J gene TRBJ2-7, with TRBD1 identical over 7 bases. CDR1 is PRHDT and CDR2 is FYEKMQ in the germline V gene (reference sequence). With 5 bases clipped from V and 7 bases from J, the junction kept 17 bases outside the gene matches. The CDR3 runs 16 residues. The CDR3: CASSEYRGRGSPEQYF. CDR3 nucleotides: TGTGCCAGCAGCGAGTACAGGGGACGAGGTTCCCCTGAGCAGTACTTC.

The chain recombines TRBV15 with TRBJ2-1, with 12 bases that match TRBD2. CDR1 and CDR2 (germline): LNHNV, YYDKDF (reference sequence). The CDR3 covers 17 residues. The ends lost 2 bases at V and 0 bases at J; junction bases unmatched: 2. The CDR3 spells CATSRPGLAGSYNEQFF. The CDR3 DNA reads TGTGCCACCAGCAGACCGGGACTAGCGGGCTCCTACAATGAGCAGTTCTTC.

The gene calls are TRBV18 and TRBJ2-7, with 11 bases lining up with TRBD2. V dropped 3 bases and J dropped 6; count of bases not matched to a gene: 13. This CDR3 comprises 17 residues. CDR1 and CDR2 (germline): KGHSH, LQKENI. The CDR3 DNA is TGTGCCAGCTCACCCGGGCAACTAGCGGGAGAAATAGGCGAGCAGTACTTC. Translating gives CASSPGQLAGEIGEQYF.

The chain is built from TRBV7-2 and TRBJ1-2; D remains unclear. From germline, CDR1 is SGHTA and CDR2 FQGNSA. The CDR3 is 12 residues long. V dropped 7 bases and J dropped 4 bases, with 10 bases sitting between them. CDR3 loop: CASKESIYGYTF. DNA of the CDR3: TGTGCCAGCAAGGAAAGCATCTATGGCTACACCTTC. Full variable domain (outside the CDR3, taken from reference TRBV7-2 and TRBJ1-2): GAGVSQSPSNKVTEKGKDVELRCDPISGHTALYWYRQSLGQGLEFLIYFQGNSAPDKSGLPSDRFSAERTGGSVSTLTIQRTQQEDSAVYLCASKESIYGYTFGSGTRLTVV.

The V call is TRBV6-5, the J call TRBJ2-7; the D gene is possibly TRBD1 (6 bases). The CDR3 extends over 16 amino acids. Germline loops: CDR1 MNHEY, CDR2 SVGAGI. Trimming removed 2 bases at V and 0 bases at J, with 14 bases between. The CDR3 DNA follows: TGTGCCAGCAGTTACAGGGACAAACCTTTCTCCTACGAGCAGTACTTC. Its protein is CASSYRDKPFSYEQYF.

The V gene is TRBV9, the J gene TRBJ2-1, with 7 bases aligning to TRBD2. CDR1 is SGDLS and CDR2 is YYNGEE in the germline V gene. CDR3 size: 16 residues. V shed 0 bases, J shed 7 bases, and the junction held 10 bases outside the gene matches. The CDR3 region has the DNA TGTGCCAGCAGCGTAGTGGGCGGGAGAGGATCGAATGAGCAGTTCTTC. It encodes CASSVVGGRGSNEQFF.

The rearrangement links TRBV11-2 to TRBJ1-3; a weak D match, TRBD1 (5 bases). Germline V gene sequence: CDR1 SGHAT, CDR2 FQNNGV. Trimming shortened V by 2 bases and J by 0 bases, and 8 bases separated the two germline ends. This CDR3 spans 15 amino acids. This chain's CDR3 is CASSLRGTSGNTIYF. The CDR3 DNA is TGTGCCAGCAGCTTACGGGGGACCTCTGGAAACACCATATATTTT.

The DNA of the CDR3 is TGTGCCAGCAGTTTAGGGACAGGGGTGCGTCTTGGGGCCAACGTCCTGACTTTC. It yields the protein CASSLGTGVRLGANVLTF. The rearrangement uses TRBV27 and TRBJ2-6; 10 bases agree with TRBD1. V lost 2 bases, J lost 3 bases, and 7 bases stayed unmatched. The CDR3 consists of 18 residues. The germline CDR1 and CDR2 sequences are MNHEY and SMNVEV (reference sequence).

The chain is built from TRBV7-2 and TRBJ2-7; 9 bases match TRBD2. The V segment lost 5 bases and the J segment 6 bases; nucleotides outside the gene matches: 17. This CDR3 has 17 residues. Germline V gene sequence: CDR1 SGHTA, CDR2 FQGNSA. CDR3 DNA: TGTGCCAGCAGCAAACTTGGGGCTAGCGGGATTGTTGGCGAGCAGTACTTC. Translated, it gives CASSKLGASGIVGEQYF.